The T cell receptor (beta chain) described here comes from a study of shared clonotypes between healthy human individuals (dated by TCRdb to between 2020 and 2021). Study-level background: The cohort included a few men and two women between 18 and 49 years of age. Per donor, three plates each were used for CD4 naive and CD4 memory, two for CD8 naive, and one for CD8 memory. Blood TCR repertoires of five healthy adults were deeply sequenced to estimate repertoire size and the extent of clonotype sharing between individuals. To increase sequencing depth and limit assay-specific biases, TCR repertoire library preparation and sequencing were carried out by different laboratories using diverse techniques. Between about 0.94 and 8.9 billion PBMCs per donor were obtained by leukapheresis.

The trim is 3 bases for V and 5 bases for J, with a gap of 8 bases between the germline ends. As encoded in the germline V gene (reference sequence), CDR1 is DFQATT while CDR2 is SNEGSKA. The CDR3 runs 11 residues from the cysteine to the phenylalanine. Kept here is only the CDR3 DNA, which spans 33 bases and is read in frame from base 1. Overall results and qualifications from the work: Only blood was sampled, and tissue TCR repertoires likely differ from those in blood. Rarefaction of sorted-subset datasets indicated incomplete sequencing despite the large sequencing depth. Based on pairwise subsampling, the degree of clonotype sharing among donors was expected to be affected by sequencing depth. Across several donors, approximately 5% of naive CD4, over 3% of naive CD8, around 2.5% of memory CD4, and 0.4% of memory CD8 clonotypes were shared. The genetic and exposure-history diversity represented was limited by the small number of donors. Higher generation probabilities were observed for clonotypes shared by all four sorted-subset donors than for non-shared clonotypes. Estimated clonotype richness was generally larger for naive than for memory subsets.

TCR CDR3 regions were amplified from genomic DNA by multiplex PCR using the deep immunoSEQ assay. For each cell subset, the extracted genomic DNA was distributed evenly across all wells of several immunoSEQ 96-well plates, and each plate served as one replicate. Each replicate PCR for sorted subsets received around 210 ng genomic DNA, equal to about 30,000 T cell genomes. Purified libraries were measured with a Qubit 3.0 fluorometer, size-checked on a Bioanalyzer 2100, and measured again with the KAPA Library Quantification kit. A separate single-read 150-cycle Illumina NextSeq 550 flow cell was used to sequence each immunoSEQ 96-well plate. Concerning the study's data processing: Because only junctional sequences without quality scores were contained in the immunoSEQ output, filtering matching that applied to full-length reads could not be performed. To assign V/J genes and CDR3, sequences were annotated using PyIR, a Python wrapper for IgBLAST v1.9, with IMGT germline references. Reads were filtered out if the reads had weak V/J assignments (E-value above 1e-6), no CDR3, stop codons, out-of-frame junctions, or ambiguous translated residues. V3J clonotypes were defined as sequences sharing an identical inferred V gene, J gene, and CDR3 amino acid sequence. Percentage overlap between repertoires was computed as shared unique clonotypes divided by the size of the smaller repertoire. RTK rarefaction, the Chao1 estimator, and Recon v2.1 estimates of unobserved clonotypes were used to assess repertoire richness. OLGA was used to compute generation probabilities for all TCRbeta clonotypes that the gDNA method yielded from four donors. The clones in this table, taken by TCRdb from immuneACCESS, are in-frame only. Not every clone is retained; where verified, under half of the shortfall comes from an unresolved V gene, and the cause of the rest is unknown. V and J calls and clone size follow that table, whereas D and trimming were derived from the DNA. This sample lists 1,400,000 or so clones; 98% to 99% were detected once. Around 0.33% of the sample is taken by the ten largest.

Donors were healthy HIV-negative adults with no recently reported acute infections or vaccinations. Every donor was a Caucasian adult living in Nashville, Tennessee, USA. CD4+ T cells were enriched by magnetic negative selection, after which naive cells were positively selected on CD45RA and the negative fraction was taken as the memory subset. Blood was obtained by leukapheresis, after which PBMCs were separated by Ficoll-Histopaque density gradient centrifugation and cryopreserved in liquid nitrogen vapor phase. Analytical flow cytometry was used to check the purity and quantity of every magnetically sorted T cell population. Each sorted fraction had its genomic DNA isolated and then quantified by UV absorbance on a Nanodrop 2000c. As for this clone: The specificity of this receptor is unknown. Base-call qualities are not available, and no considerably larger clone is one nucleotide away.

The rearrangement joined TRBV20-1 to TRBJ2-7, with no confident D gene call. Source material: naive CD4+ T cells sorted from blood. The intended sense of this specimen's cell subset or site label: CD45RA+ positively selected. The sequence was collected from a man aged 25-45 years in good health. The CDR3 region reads CSASEHDEQYF. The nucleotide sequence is TGCAGTGCTAGTGAGCACGACGAGCAGTACTTC.